This T cell receptor beta chain was retrieved from a study of blood T cell repertoires in COVID-19. The wider study: T cells, B-cell-depleted T cells, or PBMCs supplied cDNA or gDNA.

About this clone itself: Different DNA sequences within this sample yield the same CDR3.

Libraries were prepared by immunoSEQ multiplex PCR; TCRdb keeps only in-frame clonotypes and omits some of them. The data contain more than 200,000 clones, about nine tenths of them singletons. Seattle researchers signed up patients amid active infection and tracked them longitudinally. V gave up 5 bases and J gave up 4 bases; unmatched junction bases: 2. The CDR3 consists of 15 residues. Germline values: CDR1 SGHNT, CDR2 YENEEA. The receptor was derived from a woman aged 25-40 years with COVID-19, enrolled during active disease. Material: peripheral blood. The chain links TRBV11-3 to TRBJ2-1; TRBD2 aligns across 13 bases. The CDR3 DNA is TGTGCCAGCAGCCCGGGACTAGCGGGGTACAATGAGCAGTTCTTC. This codes for CASSPGLAGYNEQFF.